The next 14 T cell receptor beta chains were all read from a single sample in a study of T-cell memory formation after mild COVID-19. TCRdb recomputed calls from the 5' RACE reads with MiXCR, one row per CDR3 protein. The sample has almost 550,000 distinct CDR3 sequences; approximately 20% are singletons. The material sequenced was PBMCs or a T cell subset sorted from them (not recorded which). The receptors were gathered from an adult woman who had mild COVID-19 (a few samples of this study predate the infection). Cell type and time point are not known.

This chain links TRBV18 with TRBJ1-2, with 12 positions matching TRBD1. The CDR3 totals 18 residues. After removal of 2 bases from V and 2 bases from J, the junction contained 9 bases not matched to a gene. The germline V gene encodes CDR1 KGHSH and CDR2 LQKENI. CDR3 nucleotides: TGTGCCAGCTCACCAGTCGGGACAGGGGGCTTGGTGAACTATGGCTACACCTTC. Protein sequence: CASSPVGTGGLVNYGYTF.

The V call is TRBV7-6, the J call TRBJ2-7; 7 bases line up with TRBD2. V was clipped by 5 bases and J by 0 bases; unmatched bases: 10. In germline, CDR1 is SGHVS, CDR2 FNYEAQ. The CDR3 length is 16 residues. The CDR3: CASSTSLAAPSYEQYF. The CDR3 DNA is TGTGCCAGCAGCACCTCTCTAGCGGCCCCCTCCTACGAGCAGTACTTC. Using reference TRBV7-6 and TRBJ2-7 for the parts outside the CDR3, the full variable domain is GAGVSQSPRYKVTKRGQDVALRCDPISGHVSLYWYRQALGQGPEFLTYFNYEAQQDKSGLPNDRFSAERPEGSISTLTIQRTEQRDSAMYRCASSTSLAAPSYEQYFGPGTRLTVT.

This clonotype was picked up a small number of times. This chain links TRBV4-1 with TRBJ1-2; D ambiguous. Germline CDR1 is MGHRA and CDR2 is YSYEKL. This CDR3 spans 13 amino acids. The V and J ends lost 1 base and 5 bases respectively, with 8 bases between them. For the CDR3, the DNA is TGCGCCAGCAGCCAAGCGGGTGCATATGGCTACACCTTC. Its protein is CASSQAGAYGYTF.

The gene calls are TRBV25-1 and TRBJ1-2, with D possibly matching TRBD1 (6 bases). The CDR3 spans 15 residues. CDR1 is MGHDK and CDR2 is SYGVNS in the germline V gene. V gave up 1 base and J gave up 7 bases, with 16 bases separating them. For the CDR3, the DNA is TGTGCCAGCAGTGAATTCCCGGGGGCAGGGACTGGCTACACCTTC. This translates into CASSEFPGAGTGYTF.

The chain couples TRBV7-2 to TRBJ2-3, with 11 bases aligning to TRBD2. This CDR3 has 17 amino acids. With 5 bases clipped from V and 2 bases from J, the junction kept 9 bases outside the gene matches. CDR1 and CDR2 from the germline V gene are SGHTA and FQGNSA. The chain's CDR3 is CASSPTRLAGLTDTQYF. CDR3 nucleotide sequence: TGTGCCAGCAGCCCAACCCGACTAGCGGGGCTCACAGATACGCAGTATTTT.

As for this clonotype: One junction end disagrees with the germline gene, perhaps due to a read error. The rearrangement links TRBV25-1 to TRBJ2-2; the D gene is possibly TRBD2 (5 bases). This CDR3 has 13 residues. CDR1 and CDR2 from the germline V gene are MGHDK and SYGVNS. The CDR3 region is CASGSANTGEQFF. In nucleotides, the CDR3 is TGTGCCAGCGGTAGCGCGAACACCGGGGAGCAGTTTTTT.

The V call is TRBV12-3 or TRBV12-4, the J call TRBJ2-7; weak D call: TRBD2 (5 bases). V gave up 0 bases and J gave up 2 bases, with 11 bases separating them. CDR3 length equals 15 residues. The CDR3 sequence is CASSLALSGAYEQYF. In DNA form, the CDR3 reads TGTGCCAGCAGTTTAGCGCTGAGCGGAGCCTACGAGCAGTACTTC.

The chain employs TRBV14 and TRBJ2-3; a possible D gene is TRBD1 (5 bases). Germline V CDR1 and CDR2: SGHDN, FVKESK. V lost 1 base and J lost 0, with 8 bases in between. There are 15 residues in the CDR3. Written as DNA, the CDR3 is TGTGCCAGCAGCCAAGGACAGACTAGCACAGATACGCAGTATTTT. Translating it yields CASSQGQTSTDTQYF.

DNA for the CDR3: TGTGCCAGCAGCTTAGAAGTCAGAGGGAACACTGAAGCTTTCTTT. Translating it yields CASSLEVRGNTEAFF. This chain links TRBV13 with TRBJ1-1, with D unresolved. This CDR3 region has 15 residues. Trimming stripped 1 base from V and 1 base from J, with 10 bases between. The germline CDR1 and CDR2 sequences are PRHDT and FYEKMQ (reference sequence). Drawing the rest from reference TRBV13 and TRBJ1-1, the complete variable domain is AAGVIQSPRHLIKEKRETATLKCYPIPRHDTVYWYQQGPGQDPQFLISFYEKMQSDKGSIPDRFSAQQFSDYHSELNMSSLELGDSALYFCASSLEVRGNTEAFFGQGTRLTVV.

This clonotype was detected a few times. The chain employs TRBV7-6 and TRBJ1-3; no definite D call. Germline CDR1 is SGHVS and CDR2 is FNYEAQ. CDR3 size: 15 residues. Trimming removed 0 bases at V and 0 bases at J, with 6 bases between. CDR3 sequence reads: CASSLAEASGNTIYF. The DNA of the CDR3 is TGTGCCAGCAGCTTAGCAGAAGCCTCTGGAAACACCATATATTTT.

This clonotype has more than one count but fewer than ten. This chain connects TRBV15 to TRBJ2-7, with 8 bases aligning to TRBD2. Germline assignment: CDR1 LNHNV and CDR2 YYDKDF (reference sequence). The CDR3 spans 15 residues. The V segment lost 2 bases and the J segment 9 bases; nucleotides outside the gene matches: 12. The DNA of the CDR3 is TGTGCCACCAGCAGAACCAGACTAGCGTGGACAAGGCAGTACTTC. Protein product: CATSRTRLAWTRQYF.

V is TRBV2 and J is TRBJ2-1; D ambiguous. The CDR3 is made up of 12 amino acids. Trimming removed 5 bases from V and 6 bases from J, with 8 bases in between. Germline CDR1 reads SNHLY; CDR2 reads FYNNEI. The CDR3 spells CASSRQANEQFF. Written as DNA, the CDR3 is TGTGCCAGCAGTCGGCAGGCCAATGAGCAGTTCTTC.

This clonotype was recorded a few times. The chain carries TRBV29-1 and TRBJ2-3; D gene unclear. Between the trimmed V and J ends, which lost 0 bases and 3 bases, there was a span of 10 bases. This CDR3 is 14 amino acids long. Germline CDR1 and CDR2: SQVTM and ANQGSEA. The CDR3, as DNA: TGCAGCGTTGAAGATCCCCTAGAGACAGATACGCAGTATTTT. Translated: CSVEDPLETDTQYF.

This clonotype was seen a handful of times. This sequence joins TRBV19 and TRBJ2-5, with TRBD2 identical over 7 bases. Looked up from germline, CDR1 is LNHDA and CDR2 is SQIVND (reference sequence). This CDR3 region has 14 residues. The J segment lost 5 bases and the V segment lost 6 bases, leaving 9 bases of the junction unmatched. Here the CDR3 reads CASRAAGVRETQYF. The CDR3 nucleotides read TGTGCCAGTAGAGCGGCGGGAGTTCGGGAGACCCAGTACTTC.